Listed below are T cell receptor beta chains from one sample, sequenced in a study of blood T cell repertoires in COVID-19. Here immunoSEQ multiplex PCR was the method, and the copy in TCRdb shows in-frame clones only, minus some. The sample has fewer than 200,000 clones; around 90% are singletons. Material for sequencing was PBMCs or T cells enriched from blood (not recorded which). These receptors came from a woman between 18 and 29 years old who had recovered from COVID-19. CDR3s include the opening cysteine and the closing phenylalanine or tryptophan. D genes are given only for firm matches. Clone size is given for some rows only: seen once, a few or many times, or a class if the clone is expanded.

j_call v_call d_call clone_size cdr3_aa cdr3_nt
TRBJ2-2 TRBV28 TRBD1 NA CATTGGMNTGELFF TGTGCCACGACAGGGGGTATGAACACCGGGGAGCTGTTTTTT
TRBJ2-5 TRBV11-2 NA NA CASSFTSGQSETQYF TGTGCCAGCAGCTTTACCAGCGGGCAGTCGGAGACCCAGTACTTC
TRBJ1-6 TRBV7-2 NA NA CASSLVGRGGSSYNSPLHF TGTGCCAGCAGCTTAGTGGGGAGGGGGGGAAGCTCCTATAATTCACCCCTCCACTTT
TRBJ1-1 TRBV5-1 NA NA CASSSGTRGTEAFF TGCGCCAGCAGCTCAGGGACCCGGGGGACTGAAGCTTTCTTT
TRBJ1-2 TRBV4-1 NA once CASSPRDTHGSNYGYTF TGCGCCAGCAGCCCCCGAGACACTCACGGTTCTAACTATGGCTACACCTTC
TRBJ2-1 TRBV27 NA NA CASSTPSPYSYNEQFF TGTGCCAGCAGTACTCCGTCCCCCTACTCCTACAATGAGCAGTTCTTC
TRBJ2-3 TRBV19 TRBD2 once CASLPTGGPADTQYF TGTGCCAGCCTCCCTACGGGGGGGCCGGCAGATACGCAGTATTTT
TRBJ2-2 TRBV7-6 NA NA CASSLLRLGTGELFF TGTGCCAGCAGCTTATTGCGGCTGGGCACCGGGGAGCTGTTTTTT
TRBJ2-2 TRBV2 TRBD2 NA CASRGTSGTGELFF TGTGCCAGCAGAGGGACTAGCGGTACCGGGGAGCTGTTTTTT
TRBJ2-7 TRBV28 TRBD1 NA CASSVPSGQGVYEQYF TGTGCCAGCAGTGTACCTTCAGGACAGGGAGTTTACGAGCAGTACTTC
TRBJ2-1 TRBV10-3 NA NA CATGQGGNEQFF TGTGCCACGGGCCAGGGCGGCAATGAGCAGTTCTTC
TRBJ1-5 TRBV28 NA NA CASSTRLKGDQPQHF TGTGCCAGCAGCACTCGGCTGAAAGGGGATCAGCCCCAGCATTTT
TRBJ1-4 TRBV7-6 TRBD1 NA CASSPGQATNEKLFF TGTGCCAGCAGCCCTGGACAGGCAACTAATGAAAAACTGTTTTTT
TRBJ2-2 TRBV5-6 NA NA CASSLGLNTGELFF TGTGCCAGCAGCTTGGGGCTGAACACCGGGGAGCTGTTTTTT
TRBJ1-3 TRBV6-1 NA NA CASSEQRNTIYF TGTGCCAGCAGTGAACAGAGAAACACCATATATTTT
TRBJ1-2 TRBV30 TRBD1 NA CAWSSGTASYTF TGTGCCTGGAGTTCCGGGACAGCATCCTACACCTTC
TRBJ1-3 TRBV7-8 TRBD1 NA CASSGDRAGNTIYF TGTGCCAGCAGCGGGGACAGGGCTGGAAACACCATATATTTT
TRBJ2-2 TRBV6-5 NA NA CASSRGGHGELFF TGTGCCAGCAGCCGCGGGGGCCACGGGGAGCTGTTTTTT
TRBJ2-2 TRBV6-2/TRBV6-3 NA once CASSSSPNTGELFF TGTGCCAGCAGTTCGAGCCCGAACACCGGGGAGCTGTTTTTT
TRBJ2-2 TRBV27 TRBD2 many CARGASGGTGELFF TGTGCCAGAGGGGCTAGCGGGGGCACCGGGGAGCTGTTTTTT
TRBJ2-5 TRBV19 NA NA CASTPDGLETQYF TGTGCCAGTACCCCCGACGGACTCGAGACCCAGTACTTC
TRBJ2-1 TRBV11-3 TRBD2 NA CASSLYGTSENEQFF TGTGCCAGCAGTCTGTATGGGACTAGCGAGAATGAGCAGTTCTTC
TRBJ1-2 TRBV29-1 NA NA CSVDGVLDGYTF TGCAGCGTTGATGGAGTCCTTGATGGCTACACCTTC
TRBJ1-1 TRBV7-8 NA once CASSLVQVNTEAFF TGTGCCAGCAGCTTAGTTCAGGTGAACACTGAAGCTTTCTTT